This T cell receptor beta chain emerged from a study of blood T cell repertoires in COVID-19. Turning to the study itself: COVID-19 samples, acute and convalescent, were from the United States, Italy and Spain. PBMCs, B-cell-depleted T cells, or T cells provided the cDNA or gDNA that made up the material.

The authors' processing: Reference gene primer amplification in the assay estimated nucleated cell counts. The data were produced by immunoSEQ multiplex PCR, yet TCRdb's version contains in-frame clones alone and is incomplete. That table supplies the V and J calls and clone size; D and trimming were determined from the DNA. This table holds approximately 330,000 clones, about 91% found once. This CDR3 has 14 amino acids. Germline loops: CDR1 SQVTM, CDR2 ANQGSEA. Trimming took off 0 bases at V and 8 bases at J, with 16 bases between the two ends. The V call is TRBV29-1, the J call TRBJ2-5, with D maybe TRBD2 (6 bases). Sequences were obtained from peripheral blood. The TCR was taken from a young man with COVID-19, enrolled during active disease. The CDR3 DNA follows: TGCAGCGTTGAAGATCTTGGGGGGAAGGGAACCCAGTACTTC. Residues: CSVEDLGGKGTQYF.